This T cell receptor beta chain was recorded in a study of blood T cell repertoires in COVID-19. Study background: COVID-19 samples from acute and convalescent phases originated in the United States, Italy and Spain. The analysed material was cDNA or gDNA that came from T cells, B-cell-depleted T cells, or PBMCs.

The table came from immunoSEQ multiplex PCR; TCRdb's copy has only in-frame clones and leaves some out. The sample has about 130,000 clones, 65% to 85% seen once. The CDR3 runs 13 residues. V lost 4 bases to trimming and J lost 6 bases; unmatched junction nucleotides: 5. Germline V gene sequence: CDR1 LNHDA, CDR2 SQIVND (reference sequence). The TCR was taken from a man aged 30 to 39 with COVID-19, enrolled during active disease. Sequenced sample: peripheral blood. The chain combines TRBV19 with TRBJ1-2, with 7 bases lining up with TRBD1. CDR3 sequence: CASSKTGKDGYTF. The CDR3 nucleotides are TGTGCCAGTAGTAAGACAGGGAAGGATGGCTACACCTTC.